The source of this T cell receptor beta chain is a study of blood T cell repertoires in COVID-19. Here immunoSEQ multiplex PCR was the method, and the copy in TCRdb shows in-frame clones only, minus some. The repertoire includes 150,000 to 200,000 clones, around 91% of them detected once, and approximately 0.77% sits in the top ten. The CDR3 consists of 17 residues. Looked up from germline, CDR1 is SGDLS and CDR2 is YYNGEE. Trimming cost V 2 bases and J 7 bases; bases outside gene matches: 10. The specimen was PBMCs or T cells enriched from blood (not recorded which). The receptor's source is a young woman who had recovered from COVID-19. This chain links TRBV9 with TRBJ2-1; TRBD2 matches at 12 bases. This chain's CDR3 is CASSVSTTSGSRNEQFF. DNA for the CDR3: TGTGCCAGCAGCGTGTCCACGACTAGCGGGAGCAGAAATGAGCAGTTCTTC.